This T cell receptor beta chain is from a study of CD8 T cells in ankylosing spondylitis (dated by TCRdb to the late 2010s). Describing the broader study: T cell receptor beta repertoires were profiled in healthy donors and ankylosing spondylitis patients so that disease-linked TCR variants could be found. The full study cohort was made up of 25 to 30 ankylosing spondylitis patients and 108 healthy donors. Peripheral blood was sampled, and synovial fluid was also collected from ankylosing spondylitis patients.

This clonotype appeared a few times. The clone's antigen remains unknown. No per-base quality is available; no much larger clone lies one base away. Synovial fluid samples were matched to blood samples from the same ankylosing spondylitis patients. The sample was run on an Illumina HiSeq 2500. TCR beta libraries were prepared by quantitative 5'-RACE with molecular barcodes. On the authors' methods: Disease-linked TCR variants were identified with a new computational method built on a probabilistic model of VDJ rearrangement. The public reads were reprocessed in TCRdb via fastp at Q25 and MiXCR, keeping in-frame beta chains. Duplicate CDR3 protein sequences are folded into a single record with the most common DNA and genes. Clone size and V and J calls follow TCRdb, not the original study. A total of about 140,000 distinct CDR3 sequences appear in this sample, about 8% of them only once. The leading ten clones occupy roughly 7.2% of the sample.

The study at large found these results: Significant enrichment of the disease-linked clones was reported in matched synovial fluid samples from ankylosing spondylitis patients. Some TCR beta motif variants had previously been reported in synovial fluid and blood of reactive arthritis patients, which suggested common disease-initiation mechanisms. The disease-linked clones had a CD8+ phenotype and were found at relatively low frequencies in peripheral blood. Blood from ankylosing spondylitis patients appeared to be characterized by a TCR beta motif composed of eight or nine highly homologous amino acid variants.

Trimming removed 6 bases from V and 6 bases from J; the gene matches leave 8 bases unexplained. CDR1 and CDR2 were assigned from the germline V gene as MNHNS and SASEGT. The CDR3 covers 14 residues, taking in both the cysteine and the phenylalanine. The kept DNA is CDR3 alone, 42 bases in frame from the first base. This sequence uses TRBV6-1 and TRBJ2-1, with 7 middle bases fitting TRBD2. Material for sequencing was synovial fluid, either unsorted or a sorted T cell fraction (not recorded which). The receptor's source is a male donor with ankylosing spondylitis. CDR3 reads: CASSGLDGGNEQFF. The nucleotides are TGTGCCAGCAGCGGACTAGATGGAGGCAATGAGCAGTTCTTC.